This T cell receptor beta chain was recovered during a study of persistence of HIV-infected CD4 T cells. This nonspecific control used anti-CD3/anti-CD28 bead stimulation of CD4+ T cells. Sorting of responding CD4+ T cells relied on upregulated CD40 ligand together with CD69. Undetectable plasma HIV-1 RNA below 50 copies/mL lasted at least 4 years. This was the immunoSEQ version 4 assay in survey mode. This table comes from immunoSEQ multiplex PCR, and its TCRdb copy is limited to in-frame clones, with some not included. This sample has around 40,000 clones, with around 89% found just once. CDR3 size: 14 residues. Germline CDR1 and CDR2: SNHLY and FYNNEI. V was pared by 7 bases and J by 7 bases, with 17 bases between. As regards this clone: The antigen remains undetermined.

The sequence was obtained from an adult man with HIV who was CMV-seropositive. V and J are TRBV2 and TRBJ1-5; no clear D. This specimen was CD4+ T cells sorted from PBMCs after approximately 19-hour stimulation, taken from a patient who received antiretroviral therapy. As DNA, the CDR3 is TGTGCCAGCAAGTTAACCCCGGCGGGGCAGCCCCAGCATTTT. Translated: CASKLTPAGQPQHF.